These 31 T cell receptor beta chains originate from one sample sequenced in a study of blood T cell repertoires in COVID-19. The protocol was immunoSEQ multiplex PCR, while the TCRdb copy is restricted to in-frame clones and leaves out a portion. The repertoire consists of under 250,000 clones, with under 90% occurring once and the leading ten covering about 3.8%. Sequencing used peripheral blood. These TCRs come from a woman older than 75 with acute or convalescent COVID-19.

CDR3 amino acids: CASSLGQNDEKLFF. The CDR3 DNA follows: TGCGCCAGCAGCTTGGGACAGAACGACGAAAAACTGTTTTTT. The rearrangement joins TRBV5-1 to TRBJ1-4; maybe TRBD1 (5 bases). This CDR3 is built from 14 residues. V lost 0 bases to trimming and J lost 8 bases, with 11 bases between them. Per germline, CDR1 SGHRS and CDR2 YFSETQ.

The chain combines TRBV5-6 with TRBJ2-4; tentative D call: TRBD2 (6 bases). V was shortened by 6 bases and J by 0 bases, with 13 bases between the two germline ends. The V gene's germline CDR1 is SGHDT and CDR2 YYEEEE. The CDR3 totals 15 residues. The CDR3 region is CASTWGGLAKNIQYF. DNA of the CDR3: TGTGCCAGCACCTGGGGAGGCTTAGCCAAAAACATTCAGTACTTC.

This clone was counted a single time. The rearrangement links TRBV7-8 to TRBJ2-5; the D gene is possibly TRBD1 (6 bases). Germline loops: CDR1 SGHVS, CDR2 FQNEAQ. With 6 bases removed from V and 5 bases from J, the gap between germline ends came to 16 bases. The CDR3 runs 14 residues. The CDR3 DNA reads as TGTGCCAGCAGTCCCCAGGGGTTAGGGGAGACCCAGTACTTC. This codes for CASSPQGLGETQYF.

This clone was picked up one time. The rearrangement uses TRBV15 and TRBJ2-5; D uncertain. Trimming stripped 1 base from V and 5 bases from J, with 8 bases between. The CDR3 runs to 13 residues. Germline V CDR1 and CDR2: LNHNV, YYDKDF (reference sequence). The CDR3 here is CATSRAPEETQYF. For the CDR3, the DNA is TGTGCCACCAGCAGAGCCCCGGAGGAGACCCAGTACTTC.

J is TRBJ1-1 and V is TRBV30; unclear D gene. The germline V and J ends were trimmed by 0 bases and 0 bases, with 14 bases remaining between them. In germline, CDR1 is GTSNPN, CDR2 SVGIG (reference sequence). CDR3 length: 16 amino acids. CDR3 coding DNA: TGTGCCTGGAGTGTACATCCCCGGGGTATGAACACTGAAGCTTTCTTT. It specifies CAWSVHPRGMNTEAFF.

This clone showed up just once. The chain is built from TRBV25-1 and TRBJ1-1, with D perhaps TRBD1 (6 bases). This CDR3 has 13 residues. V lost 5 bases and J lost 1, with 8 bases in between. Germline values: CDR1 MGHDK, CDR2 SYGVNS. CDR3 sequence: CASSSTGNTEAFF. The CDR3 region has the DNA TGTGCCAGCAGTTCGACAGGGAACACTGAAGCTTTCTTT.

The CDR3 spells CASSRQLLNTEAFF. The CDR3 region has the DNA TGTGCCAGCAGTAGACAGCTCCTTAACACTGAAGCTTTCTTT. This sequence joins TRBV6-5 and TRBJ1-1; D might be TRBD1 (5 bases). V gave up 5 bases and J gave up 2 bases, with 12 bases separating them. Germline CDR1 MNHEY, CDR2 SVGAGI. The CDR3 contains 14 residues.

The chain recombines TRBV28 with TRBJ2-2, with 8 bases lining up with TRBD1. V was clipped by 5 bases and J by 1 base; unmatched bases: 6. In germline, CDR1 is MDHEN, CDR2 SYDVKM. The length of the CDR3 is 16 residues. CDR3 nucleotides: TGTGCCAGCAGTCCCGCCGGGACAGGGAACACCGGGGAGCTGTTTTTT. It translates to CASSPAGTGNTGELFF.

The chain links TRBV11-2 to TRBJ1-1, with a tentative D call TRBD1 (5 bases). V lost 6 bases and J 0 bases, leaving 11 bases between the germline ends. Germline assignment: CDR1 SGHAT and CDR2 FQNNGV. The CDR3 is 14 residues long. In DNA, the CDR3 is TGTGCCAGCAGTCTGACAGCTATGAACACTGAAGCTTTCTTT. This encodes CASSLTAMNTEAFF.

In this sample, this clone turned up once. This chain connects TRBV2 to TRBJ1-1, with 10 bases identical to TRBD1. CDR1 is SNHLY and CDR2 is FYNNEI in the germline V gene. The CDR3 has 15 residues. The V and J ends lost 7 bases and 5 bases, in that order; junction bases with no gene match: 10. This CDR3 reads CASIRGQGRGTEAFF. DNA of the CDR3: TGTGCCAGCATTAGGGGACAGGGGAGGGGTACTGAAGCTTTCTTT.

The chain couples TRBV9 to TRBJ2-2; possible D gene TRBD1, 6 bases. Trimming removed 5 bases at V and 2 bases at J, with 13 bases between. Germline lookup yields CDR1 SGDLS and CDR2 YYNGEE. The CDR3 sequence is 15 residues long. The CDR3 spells CASRQGRVNTGELFF. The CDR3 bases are TGTGCCAGCAGACAGGGCAGGGTAAACACCGGGGAGCTGTTTTTT.

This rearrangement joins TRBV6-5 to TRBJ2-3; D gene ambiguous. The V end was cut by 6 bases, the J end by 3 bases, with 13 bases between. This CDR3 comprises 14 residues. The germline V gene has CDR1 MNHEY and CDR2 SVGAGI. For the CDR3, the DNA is TGTGCCAGCAGGGCGAGCCTCGGGACAGATACGCAGTATTTT. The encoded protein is CASRASLGTDTQYF.

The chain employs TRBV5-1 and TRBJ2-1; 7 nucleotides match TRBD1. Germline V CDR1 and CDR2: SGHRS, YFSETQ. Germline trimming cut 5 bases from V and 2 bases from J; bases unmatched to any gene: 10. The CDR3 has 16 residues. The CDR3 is CASSYRQGVTYNEQFF. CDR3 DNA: TGCGCCAGCAGTTACCGACAGGGTGTCACCTACAATGAGCAGTTCTTC.

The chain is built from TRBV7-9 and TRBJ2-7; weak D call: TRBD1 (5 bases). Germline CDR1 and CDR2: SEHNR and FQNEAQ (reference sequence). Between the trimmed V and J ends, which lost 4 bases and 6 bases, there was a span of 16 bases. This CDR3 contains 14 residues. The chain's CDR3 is CASSSRTPLAEQYF. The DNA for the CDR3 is TGTGCCAGCAGCTCCCGGACACCATTGGCCGAGCAGTACTTC.

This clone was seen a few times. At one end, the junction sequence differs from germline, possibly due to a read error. CDR3 amino acids: CASGQTGSAGYTF. As DNA, the CDR3 is TGTGCCAGCGGCCAGACAGGGTCGGCTGGGTACACCTTC. The rearrangement joins TRBV4-2 to TRBJ1-2, with TRBD1 identical over 7 bases. Germline values: CDR1 LGHNA, CDR2 YNFKEQ. This CDR3 has 13 amino acids.

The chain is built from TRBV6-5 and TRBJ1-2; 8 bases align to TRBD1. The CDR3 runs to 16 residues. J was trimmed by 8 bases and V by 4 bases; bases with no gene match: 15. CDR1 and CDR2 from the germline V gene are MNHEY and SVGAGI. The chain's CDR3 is CASSSPSVRGRVGYTF. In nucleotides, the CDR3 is TGTGCCAGCAGTTCCCCTTCCGTCAGGGGGCGAGTCGGCTACACCTTC.

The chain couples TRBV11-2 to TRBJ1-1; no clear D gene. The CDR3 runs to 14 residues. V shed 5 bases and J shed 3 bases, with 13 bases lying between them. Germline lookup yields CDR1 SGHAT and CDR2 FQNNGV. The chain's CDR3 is CASSLGPEYTEAFF. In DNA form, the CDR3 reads TGTGCCAGCAGCCTTGGGCCGGAATACACTGAAGCTTTCTTT.

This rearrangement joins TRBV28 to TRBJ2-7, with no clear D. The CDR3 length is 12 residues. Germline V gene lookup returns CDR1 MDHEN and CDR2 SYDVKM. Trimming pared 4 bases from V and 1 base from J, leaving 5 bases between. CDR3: CASSSSSYEQYF. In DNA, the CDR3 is TGTGCCAGCAGTTCTAGTTCCTACGAGCAGTACTTC.

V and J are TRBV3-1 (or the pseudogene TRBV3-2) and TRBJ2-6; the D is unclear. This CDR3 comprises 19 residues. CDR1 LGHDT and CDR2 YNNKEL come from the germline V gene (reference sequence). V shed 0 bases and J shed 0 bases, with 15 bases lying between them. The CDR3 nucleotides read TGTGCCAGCAGCCAAGACTCCGGGTCTTCTATCTCTGGGGCCAACGTCCTGACTTTC. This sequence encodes CASSQDSGSSISGANVLTF.

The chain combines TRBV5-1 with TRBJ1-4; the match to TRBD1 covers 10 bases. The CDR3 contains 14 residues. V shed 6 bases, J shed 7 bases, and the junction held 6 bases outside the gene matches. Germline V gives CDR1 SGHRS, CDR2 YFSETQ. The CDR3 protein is CASTFGTGVEKLFF. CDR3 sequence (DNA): TGCGCCAGCACCTTCGGGACAGGGGTTGAAAAACTGTTTTTT.

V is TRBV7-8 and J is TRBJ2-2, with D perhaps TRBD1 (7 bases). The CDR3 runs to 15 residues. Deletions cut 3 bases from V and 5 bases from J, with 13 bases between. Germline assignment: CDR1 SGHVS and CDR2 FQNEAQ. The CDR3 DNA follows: TGTGCCAGCAGCTTGGGGGGCAGGGGGACCGGGGAGCTGTTTTTT. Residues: CASSLGGRGTGELFF.

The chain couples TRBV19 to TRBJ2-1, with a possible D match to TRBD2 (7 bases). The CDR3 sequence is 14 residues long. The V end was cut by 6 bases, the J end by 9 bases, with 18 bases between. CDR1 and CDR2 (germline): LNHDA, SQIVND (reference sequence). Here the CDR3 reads CASSPRGGAGEQFF. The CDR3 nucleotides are TGTGCCAGTAGCCCTCGTGGGGGGGCTGGTGAGCAGTTCTTC.

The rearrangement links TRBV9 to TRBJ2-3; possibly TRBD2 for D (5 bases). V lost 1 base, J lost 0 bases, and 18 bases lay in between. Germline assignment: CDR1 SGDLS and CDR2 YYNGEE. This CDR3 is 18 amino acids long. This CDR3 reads CASSVSAGSGISTDTQYF. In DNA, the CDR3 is TGTGCCAGCAGCGTATCCGCCGGGTCGGGGATTAGCACAGATACGCAGTATTTT.

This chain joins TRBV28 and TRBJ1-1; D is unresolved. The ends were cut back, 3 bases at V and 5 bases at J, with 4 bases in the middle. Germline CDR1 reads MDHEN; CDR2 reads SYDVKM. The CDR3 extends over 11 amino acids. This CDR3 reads CASSFQTEAFF. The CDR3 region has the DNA TGTGCCAGCAGTTTTCAGACTGAAGCTTTCTTT.

In DNA form, the CDR3 reads TGTGCCAGCAGCGGGACAGGGATTACTAACTATGGCTACACCTTC. Translation: CASSGTGITNYGYTF. The chain joins TRBV9 to TRBJ1-2; 8 bases map to TRBD1. This CDR3 has 15 residues. V lost 3 bases, J lost 0 bases, and 4 bases stayed unmatched. Germline V lookup: CDR1 SGDLS, CDR2 YYNGEE.

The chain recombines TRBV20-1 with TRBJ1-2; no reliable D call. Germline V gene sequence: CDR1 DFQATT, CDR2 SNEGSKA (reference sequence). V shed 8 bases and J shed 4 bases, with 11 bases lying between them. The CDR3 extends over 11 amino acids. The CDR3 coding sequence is TGCAGTTCCAAAGGGAGCTATGGCTACACCTTC. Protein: CSSKGSYGYTF.

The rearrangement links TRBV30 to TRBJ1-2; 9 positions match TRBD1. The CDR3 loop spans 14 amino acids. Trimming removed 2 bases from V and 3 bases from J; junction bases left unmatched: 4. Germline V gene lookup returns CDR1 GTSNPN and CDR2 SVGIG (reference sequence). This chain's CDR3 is CAWSPDRGYYGYTF. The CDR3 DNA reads TGTGCCTGGAGTCCCGACAGGGGGTACTATGGCTACACCTTC.

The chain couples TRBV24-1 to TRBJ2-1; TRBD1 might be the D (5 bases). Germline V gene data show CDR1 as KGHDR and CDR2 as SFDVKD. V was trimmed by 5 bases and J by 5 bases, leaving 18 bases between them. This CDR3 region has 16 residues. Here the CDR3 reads CATSAARAGLDNEQFF. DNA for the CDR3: TGTGCCACCAGTGCGGCCCGAGCAGGGCTCGACAATGAGCAGTTCTTC.

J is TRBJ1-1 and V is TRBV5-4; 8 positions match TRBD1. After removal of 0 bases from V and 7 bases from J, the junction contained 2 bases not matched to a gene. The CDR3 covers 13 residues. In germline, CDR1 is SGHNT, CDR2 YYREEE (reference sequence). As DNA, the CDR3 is TGTGCCAGCAGCTTGGGGACAGGGAGTGAAGCTTTCTTT. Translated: CASSLGTGSEAFF. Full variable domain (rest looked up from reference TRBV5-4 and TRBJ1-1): ETGVTQSPTHLIKTRGQQVTLRCSSQSGHNTVSWYQQALGQGPQFIFQYYREEENGRGNFPPRFSGLQFPNYSSELNVNALELDDSALYLCASSLGTGSEAFFGQGTRLTVV.

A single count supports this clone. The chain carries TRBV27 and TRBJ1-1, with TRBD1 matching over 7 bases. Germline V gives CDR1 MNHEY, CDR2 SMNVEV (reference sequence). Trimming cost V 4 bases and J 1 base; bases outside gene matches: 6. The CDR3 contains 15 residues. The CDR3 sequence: CASSSRDRQNTEAFF. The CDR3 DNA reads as TGTGCCAGCAGTTCCCGGGACAGACAGAACACTGAAGCTTTCTTT.

The CDR3 loop is CASPWDRGRVRNTEAFF. The CDR3 DNA sequence: TGCGCCAGCCCCTGGGACAGGGGGCGAGTGAGGAACACTGAAGCTTTCTTT. This rearrangement joins TRBV23-1 to TRBJ1-1, with 12 bases lining up with TRBD1. TRBV23-1 qualifies as an ORF whose function is uncertain. V lost 8 bases, J lost 1 base, and 11 bases stayed unmatched. The CDR3 length is 17 residues.